One sample yielded the 19 T cell receptor beta chains listed below, sequenced in a study of blood T cell repertoires in COVID-19. Generated by immunoSEQ multiplex PCR, the TCRdb table keeps only in-frame clones and is missing some. The data show a few hundred thousand clones, 75% to 90% seen once. The sample comprised peripheral blood. These receptor sequences come from a woman in her 70s with COVID-19, enrolled during active disease.

The chain uses TRBV27 and TRBJ2-7, with 9 positions matching TRBD1. The trim removed 7 bases at V and 3 bases at J, leaving 4 bases unmatched. Germline lookup yields CDR1 MNHEY and CDR2 SMNVEV (reference sequence). The CDR3 is 13 residues long. The DNA for the CDR3 is TGTGCCAGCACGGGACAGGGTCGCTACGAGCAGTACTTC. Translation gives CASTGQGRYEQYF.

The gene calls are TRBV5-1 and TRBJ1-1; 8 bases fit TRBD1. Trimming removed 2 bases from V and 12 bases from J; junction bases left unmatched: 9. CDR3 length: 13 amino acids. Germline V gene lookup returns CDR1 SGHRS and CDR2 YFSETQ. The CDR3 DNA follows: TGCGCCAGCAGCTTAGATGGACAGGGTGCACCTTTCTTT. Its translation: CASSLDGQGAPFF.

The gene calls are TRBV2 and TRBJ2-5; 11 bases align to TRBD1. Germline V lookup: CDR1 SNHLY, CDR2 FYNNEI. J lost 5 bases, V lost 2 bases, and 4 bases had no gene match. The CDR3 extends over 15 amino acids. The CDR3 region is CASSERDRGVETQYF. The CDR3 DNA reads TGTGCCAGCAGTGAACGGGACAGGGGGGTCGAGACCCAGTACTTC.

This sequence joins TRBV27 and TRBJ1-6; D is possibly TRBD1 (5 bases). Germline V lookup: CDR1 MNHEY, CDR2 SMNVEV (reference sequence). The CDR3 consists of 14 residues. V was pared by 4 bases and J by 10 bases, with 14 bases between. The CDR3 spells CASSYGAGNSPLHF. CDR3 nucleotide sequence: TGTGCCAGCAGTTATGGGGCAGGGAACTCACCCCTCCACTTT.

The rearrangement links TRBV5-1 to TRBJ2-1; D unresolved. Per the germline V gene, CDR1 is SGHRS and CDR2 is YFSETQ. V gave up 4 bases and J gave up 0 bases, with 14 bases separating them. The CDR3 has 16 residues. Here the CDR3 reads CASSLRSQTSYNEQFF. The CDR3 DNA follows: TGCGCCAGCAGCCTCCGGAGTCAGACCTCCTACAATGAGCAGTTCTTC.

The chain combines TRBV5-1 with TRBJ1-3, with D unclear. V was cut by 0 bases and J by 0 bases, with 13 bases left in between. Germline CDR1 SGHRS, CDR2 YFSETQ. The CDR3 is 17 residues long. CDR3 region: CASSLGMTSSSGNTIYF. The CDR3 nucleotides are TGCGCCAGCAGCTTGGGGATGACTTCGAGCTCTGGAAACACCATATATTTT.

This clone was recorded only once. This chain joins TRBV12-3 or TRBV12-4 and TRBJ1-1, with 10 bases that match TRBD1. The length of the CDR3 is 13 residues. Germline trimming cut 4 bases from V and 7 bases from J; bases unmatched to any gene: 3. In DNA, the CDR3 is TGTGCCAGCAGTTCCGGGACAGGGGATGAAGCTTTCTTT. Translation: CASSSGTGDEAFF.

The chain recombines TRBV11-3 with TRBJ2-7, with D maybe TRBD2 (5 bases). The V end lost 0 bases, the J end lost 5 bases, and 20 bases lay between the germline ends. Per germline, CDR1 SGHNT and CDR2 YENEEA. CDR3 size: 17 residues. CDR3 amino acids: CASSLESMSSPRDEQYF. In DNA form, the CDR3 reads TGTGCCAGCAGCTTAGAGTCTATGTCTAGCCCACGGGACGAGCAGTACTTC.

The J gene is TRBJ1-2, the V gene TRBV7-2; tentatively, D is TRBD1 (5 bases). This CDR3 is built from 14 residues. From germline, CDR1 is SGHTA and CDR2 FQGNSA. Trimming shortened V by 1 base and J by 8 bases, and 14 bases separated the two germline ends. CDR3 in DNA: TGTGCCAGCAGCTTAGAGGGGCAGGGTGGCGGCTACACCTTC. This sequence encodes CASSLEGQGGGYTF.

In nucleotides, the CDR3 is TGTGCCAGCAGCCAAGATAGCAGCGGATATGAAGAGACCCAGTACTTC. This sequence encodes CASSQDSSGYEETQYF. V usage is TRBV4-2 and J usage is TRBJ2-5, with a possible D match to TRBD2 (5 bases). Germline CDR1 reads LGHNA; CDR2 reads YNFKEQ. V was clipped by 0 bases and J by 3 bases, with 14 bases between them. This CDR3 is built from 16 residues.

The CDR3 here is CASSPTEGYGYTF. The DNA for the CDR3 is TGTGCCAGCTCGCCTACTGAGGGTTATGGCTACACCTTC. This sequence joins TRBV18 and TRBJ1-2; D is ambiguous. The CDR3 contains 13 residues. CDR1 is KGHSH and CDR2 is LQKENI in the germline V gene. Trimming stripped 6 bases from V and 5 bases from J, with 13 bases between.

This CDR3 reads CASSYSSDEQYF. CDR3 nucleotides: TGTGCCAGCAGTTACTCGTCTGACGAGCAGTACTTC. The V call is TRBV6-6, the J call TRBJ2-7; D is ambiguous. V shed 0 bases and J shed 5 bases, with 5 bases lying between them. The CDR3 is 12 amino acids. The germline gives CDR1 MNHNY, CDR2 SVGAGI (reference sequence).

The CDR3 region is CASSIAVNTGELFF. The DNA of the CDR3 is TGCGCCAGCAGCATAGCGGTAAACACCGGGGAGCTGTTTTTT. The chain recombines TRBV5-1 with TRBJ2-2; D might be TRBD2 (6 bases). V was shortened by 4 bases and J by 2 bases, with 9 bases between the two germline ends. The germline CDR1 and CDR2 sequences are SGHRS and YFSETQ. The CDR3 sequence is 14 residues long.

This clone has more than one count but fewer than ten. This chain links TRBV3-1 (or the pseudogene TRBV3-2) with TRBJ1-5; D is possibly TRBD1 (5 bases). There are 16 residues in the CDR3. CDR1 and CDR2 (germline): LGHDT, YNNKEL (reference sequence). Trimming cost V 0 bases and J 5 bases, with 14 bases left between them. The CDR3: CASSQDRKGWDQPQHF. DNA of the CDR3: TGTGCCAGCAGCCAAGATCGGAAGGGGTGGGATCAGCCCCAGCATTTT.

V gene TRBV5-1 combines with J gene TRBJ2-1; perhaps TRBD1 as D (6 bases). CDR3 length: 16 residues. Germline V gene sequence: CDR1 SGHRS, CDR2 YFSETQ. The V end was cut by 0 bases, the J end by 7 bases, with 17 bases between. DNA for the CDR3: TGCGCCAGCAGCTTGGCGGCAGGGCAGGGGCTAAATGAGCAGTTCTTC. Translation: CASSLAAGQGLNEQFF.

The chain employs TRBV9 and TRBJ1-4; D ambiguous. The CDR3 has 15 amino acids. The germline V gene has CDR1 SGDLS and CDR2 YYNGEE. V lost 0 bases and J 7 bases, leaving 13 bases between the germline ends. CDR3 bases: TGTGCCAGCAGCGTAGCAGGCGGGCGGGGTGAAAAACTGTTTTTT. Amino acids: CASSVAGGRGEKLFF.

The rearrangement uses TRBV30 and TRBJ1-1; 8 positions agree with TRBD1. Germline V gene sequence: CDR1 GTSNPN, CDR2 SVGIG (reference sequence). V lost 2 bases to trimming and J lost 5 bases; unmatched junction nucleotides: 10. The CDR3 sequence is 15 residues long. CDR3 nucleotide sequence: TGTGCCTGGAGTCCACAAGGACAGGGACGGACTGAAGCTTTCTTT. Protein product: CAWSPQGQGRTEAFF.

The V gene is TRBV30, the J gene TRBJ2-2; 8 bases fit TRBD2. The V segment lost 0 bases and the J segment 7 bases; nucleotides outside the gene matches: 10. The CDR3 runs to 16 residues. CDR1 is GTSNPN and CDR2 is SVGIG in the germline V gene (reference sequence). CDR3 in DNA: TGTGCCTGGAGTGTACTGGGACTAGGATTTGGCGGGGAGCTGTTTTTT. Protein: CAWSVLGLGFGGELFF.

The CDR3 DNA reads TGTGCCAGCAGCGTAGCCAGACAGGTCAACACCGGGGAGCTGTTTTTT. Protein: CASSVARQVNTGELFF. This chain connects TRBV9 to TRBJ2-2; TRBD1 might be the D (6 bases). The CDR3 length is 16 residues. The germline V and J ends were trimmed by 0 bases and 2 bases, with 11 bases remaining between them. Germline lookup yields CDR1 SGDLS and CDR2 YYNGEE.